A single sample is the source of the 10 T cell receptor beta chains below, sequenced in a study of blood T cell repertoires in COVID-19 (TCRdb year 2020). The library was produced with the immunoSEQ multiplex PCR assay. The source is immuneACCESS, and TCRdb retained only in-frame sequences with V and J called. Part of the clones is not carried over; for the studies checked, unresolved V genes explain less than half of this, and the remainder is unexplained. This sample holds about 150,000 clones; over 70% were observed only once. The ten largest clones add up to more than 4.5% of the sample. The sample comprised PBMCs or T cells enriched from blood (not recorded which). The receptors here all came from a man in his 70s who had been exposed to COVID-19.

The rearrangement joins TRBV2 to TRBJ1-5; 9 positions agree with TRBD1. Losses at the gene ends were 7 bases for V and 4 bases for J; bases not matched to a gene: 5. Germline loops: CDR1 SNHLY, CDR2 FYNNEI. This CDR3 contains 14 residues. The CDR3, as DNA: TGTGCCAGCAACCGACAGGGGGTTAATCAGCCCCAGCATTTT. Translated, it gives CASNRQGVNQPQHF.

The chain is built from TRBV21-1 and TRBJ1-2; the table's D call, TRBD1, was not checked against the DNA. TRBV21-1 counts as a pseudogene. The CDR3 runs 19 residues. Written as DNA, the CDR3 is TGTGCCAGCAGCAAAAGTTGGGCCTCACCTACCATCCCCGGCTATGGCTACACCTTC. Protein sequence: CASSKSWASPTIPGYGYTF.

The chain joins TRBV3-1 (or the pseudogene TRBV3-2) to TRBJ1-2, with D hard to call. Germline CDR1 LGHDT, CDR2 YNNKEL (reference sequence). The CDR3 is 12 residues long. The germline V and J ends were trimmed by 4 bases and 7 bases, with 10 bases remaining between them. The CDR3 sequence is CASSLGGVGYTF. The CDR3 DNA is TGTGCCAGCAGCCTAGGCGGGGTTGGCTACACCTTC.

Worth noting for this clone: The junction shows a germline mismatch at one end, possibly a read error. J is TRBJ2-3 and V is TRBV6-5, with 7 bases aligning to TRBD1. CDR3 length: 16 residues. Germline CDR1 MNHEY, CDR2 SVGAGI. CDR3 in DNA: TGTGCCAGCAGTTACTCCGGGACAGCCAGCAAAGATACGCAGTATTTT. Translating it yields CASSYSGTASKDTQYF.

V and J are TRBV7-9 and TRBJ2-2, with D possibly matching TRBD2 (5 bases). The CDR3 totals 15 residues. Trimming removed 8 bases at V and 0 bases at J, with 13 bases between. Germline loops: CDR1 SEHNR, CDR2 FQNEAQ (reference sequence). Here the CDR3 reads CASPTPLANTGELFF. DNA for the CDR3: TGTGCCAGCCCCACTCCACTAGCGAACACCGGGGAGCTGTTTTTT.

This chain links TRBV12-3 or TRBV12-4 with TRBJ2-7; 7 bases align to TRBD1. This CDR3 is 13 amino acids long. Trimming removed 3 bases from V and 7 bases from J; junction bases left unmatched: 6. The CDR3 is CASSLGQLEEQYF. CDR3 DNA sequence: TGTGCCAGCAGTTTGGGACAGCTGGAGGAGCAGTACTTC.

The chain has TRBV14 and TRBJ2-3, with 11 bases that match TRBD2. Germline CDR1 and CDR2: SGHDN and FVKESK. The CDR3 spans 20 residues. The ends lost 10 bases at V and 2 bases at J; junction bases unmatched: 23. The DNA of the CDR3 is TGTGCCACCCCCAGAGGGCGGGGGACTAGCGGCCGACGACCCACAGATACGCAGTATTTT. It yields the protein CATPRGRGTSGRRPTDTQYF.

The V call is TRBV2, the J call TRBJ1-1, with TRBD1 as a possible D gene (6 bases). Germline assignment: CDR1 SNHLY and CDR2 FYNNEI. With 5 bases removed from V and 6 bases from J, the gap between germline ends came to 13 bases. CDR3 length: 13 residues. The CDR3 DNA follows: TGTGCCAGCAGTCACAGGGTGGACGCTGAAGCTTTCTTT. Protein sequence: CASSHRVDAEAFF.

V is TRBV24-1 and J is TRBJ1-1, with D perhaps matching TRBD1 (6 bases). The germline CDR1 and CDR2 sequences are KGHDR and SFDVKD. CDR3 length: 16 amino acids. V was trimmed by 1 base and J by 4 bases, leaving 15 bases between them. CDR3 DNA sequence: TGTGCCACCAGTGATTTCAGGGGAAGAGATGGCACTGAAGCTTTCTTT. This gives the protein CATSDFRGRDGTEAFF.

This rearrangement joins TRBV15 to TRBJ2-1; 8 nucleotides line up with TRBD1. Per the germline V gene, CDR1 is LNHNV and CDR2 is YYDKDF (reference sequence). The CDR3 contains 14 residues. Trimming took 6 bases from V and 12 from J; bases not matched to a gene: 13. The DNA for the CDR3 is TGTGCCACCAGTCTGTTTAACCCTCAGGGGGCGCAGTTCTTC. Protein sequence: CATSLFNPQGAQFF.